The present T cell receptor (beta chain) was sequenced within a study of OX40 agonist ivuxolimab in advanced cancers. About the research overall: The study enrolled dose-escalation patients with hepatocellular carcinoma, melanoma, renal cell or head and neck cancer.

The length of the CDR3 is 12 residues. CDR1 MNHNS and CDR2 SASEGT come from the germline V gene. Trimming left V 6 bases short and J 6 bases short, with 8 bases between. Sequencing used immunoSEQ multiplex PCR; TCRdb keeps in-frame clones, though not all of them. This table holds approximately 68,000 clones, under 95% found once. The timepoints at which blood was sampled were baseline, cycle 4 day 1, and cycle 7 day 1. The TCR comes from an adult with an advanced solid tumor such as melanoma, head and neck, liver or kidney cancer. This rearrangement joins TRBV6-1 to TRBJ2-2; the D is unclear. This specimen consisted of CD4+ or CD8+ T cells sorted from blood, obtained in a trial of the OX40 agonist ivuxolimab. The CDR3 loop is CASSSAAGELFF. The CDR3 DNA reads as TGTGCCAGCAGCAGCGCCGCCGGGGAGCTGTTTTTT.